One sample yielded the 10 T cell receptor beta chains listed below, sequenced in a study of cytomegalovirus exposure and HLA in healthy donors. Use of 60 Vbeta and 13 Jbeta primers characterized the PCR. Sequencing was performed with immunoSEQ multiplex PCR; in TCRdb, only in-frame clones are kept and a portion is missing. Of over 150,000 clones listed, approximately 79% are singletons. Sequencing was done on a sample of PBMCs. The origin of the receptors is a girl aged 5-17 years in good health and CMV-seropositive.

This chain links TRBV2 with TRBJ2-2; D is perhaps TRBD1 (5 bases). Trimming cost V 11 bases and J 8 bases, with 21 bases left between them. CDR3 length equals 14 residues. CDR1 and CDR2 (germline): SNHLY, FYNNEI. The CDR3 bases are TGTGCCGCAGGAAGTGAAAGGGGCGGTGGGGAGCTGTTTTTT. Translating gives CAAGSERGGGELFF.

This clone appeared a few times. The V gene is TRBV5-4, the J gene TRBJ1-1; perhaps TRBD1 as D (5 bases). CDR1 is SGHNT and CDR2 is YYREEE in the germline V gene (reference sequence). Deletions cut 0 bases from V and 1 base from J, with 10 bases between. The CDR3 consists of 15 residues. CDR3 sequence: CASSLEQGGNTEAFF. In DNA, the CDR3 is TGTGCCAGCAGCTTGGAGCAGGGAGGGAACACTGAAGCTTTCTTT. Filled out from reference TRBV5-4 and TRBJ1-1, the complete variable domain reads ETGVTQSPTHLIKTRGQQVTLRCSSQSGHNTVSWYQQALGQGPQFIFQYYREEENGRGNFPPRFSGLQFPNYSSELNVNALELDDSALYLCASSLEQGGNTEAFFGQGTRLTVV.

This chain joins TRBV2 and TRBJ2-5, with TRBD2 matching 9 bases. Germline CDR1 SNHLY, CDR2 FYNNEI. The CDR3 has 15 residues. The ends lost 4 bases at V and 4 bases at J; junction bases unmatched: 7. CDR3 in amino acids: CASSVGGGALETQYF. As DNA, the CDR3 is TGTGCCAGCAGTGTGGGCGGGGGGGCCTTAGAGACCCAGTACTTC. Full variable domain (remainder filled in from reference TRBV2 and TRBJ2-5): EPEVTQTPSHQVTQMGQEVILRCVPISNHLYFYWYRQILGQKVEFLVSFYNNEISEKSEIFDDQFSVERPDGSNFTLKIRSTKLEDSAMYFCASSVGGGALETQYFGPGTRLLVL.

The J gene is TRBJ1-2, the V gene TRBV28; the match to TRBD1 covers 7 bases. The CDR3 spans 14 residues. CDR1 and CDR2 from the germline V gene are MDHEN and SYDVKM. J gave up 7 bases and V 1 base, and 6 bases lay outside the gene matches. CDR3 sequence: CASSLSQGVFGYTF. CDR3 in DNA: TGTGCCAGCAGTTTATCGCAGGGGGTCTTTGGCTACACCTTC.

The gene calls are TRBV11-3 and TRBJ2-5, with a weak D call TRBD1 (5 bases). This CDR3 contains 15 residues. The germline V gene has CDR1 SGHNT and CDR2 YENEEA. Trimming shortened V by 3 bases and J by 5 bases, and 16 bases separated the two germline ends. CDR3 sequence: CASSLGKDMAETQYF. CDR3 coding DNA: TGTGCCAGCAGCTTGGGGAAGGACATGGCGGAGACCCAGTACTTC.

Only a few counts were recorded for this clone. The chain uses TRBV4-3 and TRBJ1-5, with D tentatively TRBD1 (5 bases). V was shortened by 4 bases and J by 7 bases, with 20 bases between the two germline ends. Germline CDR1 reads LGHNA; CDR2 reads YSLEER. The CDR3 spans 16 residues. CDR3 nucleotides: TGCGCCAGCAGCCCCACCATCAGGGTTTTAGGACAGCCCCAGCATTTT. Protein product: CASSPTIRVLGQPQHF.

The CDR3 DNA is TGCGCCAGCAGTGCTGGGCCCCTAGCGGGGGGGAGCACTGCCTACAATGAGCAGTTCTTC. It encodes CASSAGPLAGGSTAYNEQFF. V usage is TRBV10-2 and J usage is TRBJ2-1; 12 bases agree with TRBD2. The germline gives CDR1 WSHSY, CDR2 SAAADI. V lost 4 bases and J lost 2; bases outside the gene matches: 15. The CDR3 covers 20 residues.

This clone has just a few counts. This chain links TRBV7-2 with TRBJ2-1, with 10 nucleotides matching TRBD2. The CDR3 consists of 15 residues. Trimming removed 0 bases from V and 9 bases from J; junction bases left unmatched: 5. Germline CDR1 SGHTA, CDR2 FQGNSA. Here the CDR3 reads CASSLASGGASEQFF. DNA for the CDR3: TGTGCCAGCAGCTTAGCCAGCGGGGGGGCCTCTGAGCAGTTCTTC.

The chain combines TRBV6-5 with TRBJ1-4; no clear D gene. The CDR3 covers 14 residues. Germline V gene lookup returns CDR1 MNHEY and CDR2 SVGAGI. The germline V and J ends were trimmed by 2 bases and 7 bases, with 11 bases remaining between them. The CDR3 bases are TGTGCCAGCAGTTACCTTGGGGAGCGTGAAAAACTGTTTTTT. Its protein product is CASSYLGEREKLFF.

The chain is built from TRBV5-1 and TRBJ1-4; TRBD1 matches at 9 bases. V trimming: 0 bases; J trimming: 7 bases; junction bases outside the gene matches: 4. Germline CDR1 is SGHRS and CDR2 is YFSETQ. The CDR3 covers 15 residues. The CDR3, as DNA: TGCGCCAGCAGCTTGGCGGACAGGGGAGGTGAAAAACTGTTTTTT. It yields the protein CASSLADRGGEKLFF.